This TCR beta chain is drawn from a study of blood T cell repertoires in COVID-19. Study-level background: Sources were T cells, B-cell-depleted T cells, or PBMCs; the material itself was cDNA or gDNA.

The CDR3 consists of 15 residues. Trimming took 4 bases from V and 0 from J; bases not matched to a gene: 7. CDR1 and CDR2 (germline): SGHRS, YFSETQ. A Seattle source enrolled patients during active infection and followed them longitudinally. Assay: immunoSEQ multiplex PCR; the TCRdb copy retains only in-frame clones and omits some. The sample shows more than 200,000 clones, approximately 78% of them seen only once. This clonotype was sampled from a woman aged 80 or older with COVID-19, enrolled during active disease. Sequenced material: peripheral blood. This sequence joins TRBV5-1 and TRBJ2-7; 7 nucleotides align to TRBD1. CDR3 coding DNA: TGCGCCAGCAGCACCGGGACAGCGTACTCCTACGAGCAGTACTTC. This encodes CASSTGTAYSYEQYF.